The rows below give T cell receptor beta chains drawn from one sample of a study of blood T cell repertoires in COVID-19. Method: immunoSEQ multiplex PCR; TCRdb's copy keeps in-frame clones and lacks some. This table holds approximately 90,000 clones, about four fifths found once. Sequencing was carried out using peripheral blood. The origin of the receptors is a woman of 80 years or more with acute or convalescent COVID-19. Both conserved end residues are part of each CDR3. D genes are given only for firm matches. Clone size is stated in some rows and not others, as once, few, many or a class when expanded.

J gene: TRBJ2-3; clone size: NA; V gene: TRBV4-1; D gene: TRBD2; CDR3 DNA: TGCGCCAGCAGCCAACCCCCCCTACTAGCGGGAGACACAGATACGCAGTATTTT; CDR3 protein: CASSQPPLLAGDTDTQYF
J gene: TRBJ1-6; clone size: NA; V gene: TRBV3-1/TRBV3-2; D gene: TRBD1; CDR3 DNA: TGTGCCAGCAGCGAAGGACAGGGCTATGGATCACCCCTCCACTTT; CDR3 protein: CASSEGQGYGSPLHF
J gene: TRBJ2-7; clone size: NA; V gene: TRBV14; D gene: TRBD2; CDR3 DNA: TGTGCCAGCAGCGTTCGCACGGGTACTAGCGGGGCCTACGAGCAGTACTTC; CDR3 protein: CASSVRTGTSGAYEQYF
J gene: TRBJ2-1; clone size: NA; V gene: TRBV18; D gene: TRBD2; CDR3 DNA: TGTGCCAGCTCACCCGGGACTACGAATGAGCAGTTCTTC; CDR3 protein: CASSPGTTNEQFF
J gene: TRBJ2-7; clone size: NA; V gene: TRBV4-2; D gene: NA; CDR3 DNA: TGTGCCAGCAGCCAAGATTCACGGGCTGCTGGGGCTCCCGAGCAGTACTTC; CDR3 protein: CASSQDSRAAGAPEQYF
J gene: TRBJ1-4; clone size: NA; V gene: TRBV7-9; D gene: TRBD1; CDR3 DNA: TGTGCCAGCAGCCCCCCATTCGGGACAGGGAATGAAAAACTGTTTTTT; CDR3 protein: CASSPPFGTGNEKLFF
J gene: TRBJ2-3; clone size: few; V gene: TRBV6-5; D gene: NA; CDR3 DNA: TGTGCCAGCAGTTACTCGAGATTCACTAGCACAGATACGCAGTATTTT; CDR3 protein: CASSYSRFTSTDTQYF
J gene: TRBJ1-1; clone size: few; V gene: TRBV27; D gene: NA; CDR3 DNA: TGTGCCAGCAGTGTAATATGGAACACTGAAGCTTTCTTT; CDR3 protein: CASSVIWNTEAFF
J gene: TRBJ2-5; clone size: NA; V gene: TRBV6-1; D gene: TRBD2; CDR3 DNA: TGTGCCAGCAGTGCCCGACTAGCGGGAGGGCCGATAGAGACCCAGTACTTC; CDR3 protein: CASSARLAGGPIETQYF
J gene: TRBJ1-1; clone size: NA; V gene: TRBV10-3; D gene: TRBD1; CDR3 DNA: TGTGCCATCAGCCTGGACAGGCTTTGGAACACTGAAGCTTTCTTT; CDR3 protein: CAISLDRLWNTEAFF
J gene: TRBJ2-7; clone size: NA; V gene: TRBV5-1; D gene: NA; CDR3 DNA: TGCGCCAGCAGCGCTCGGGACAATTTGGACGAGCAGTACTTC; CDR3 protein: CASSARDNLDEQYF
J gene: TRBJ2-2; clone size: NA; V gene: TRBV19; D gene: NA; CDR3 DNA: TGTGCCAGTAACGACTACACCGGGGAGCTGTTTTTT; CDR3 protein: CASNDYTGELFF
J gene: TRBJ2-5; clone size: once; V gene: TRBV15; D gene: TRBD2; CDR3 DNA: TGTGCCACCAGCAGAGACGGCGCGGGAGGGCGTCAAGAGACCCAGTACTTC; CDR3 protein: CATSRDGAGGRQETQYF
J gene: TRBJ2-7; clone size: few; V gene: TRBV5-5; D gene: TRBD2; CDR3 DNA: TGTGCCAGCAGCCTCGGACTAGCGGACCCCTACGAGCAGTACTTC; CDR3 protein: CASSLGLADPYEQYF
J gene: TRBJ2-3; clone size: NA; V gene: TRBV6-4; D gene: NA; CDR3 DNA: TGTGCCAGCAGTTTACAGGGAGATACGCAGTATTTT; CDR3 protein: CASSLQGDTQYF
J gene: TRBJ1-4; clone size: NA; V gene: TRBV7-8; D gene: TRBD1; CDR3 DNA: TGTGCCAGCAGCTTAGGACAGGGGGTTGCAACTAATGAAAAACTGTTTTTT; CDR3 protein: CASSLGQGVATNEKLFF
J gene: TRBJ2-3; clone size: NA; V gene: TRBV29-1; D gene: NA; CDR3 DNA: TGCAGCGTTGACCTTAGGGTGGGACTTACCCCAGATACGCAGTATTTT; CDR3 protein: CSVDLRVGLTPDTQYF
J gene: TRBJ1-4; clone size: NA; V gene: TRBV5-1; D gene: NA; CDR3 DNA: TGCGCCAGCAGCTGGGGGACAACGAACCGTGAAAAACTGTTTTTT; CDR3 protein: CASSWGTTNREKLFF
J gene: TRBJ1-1; clone size: NA; V gene: TRBV5-1; D gene: NA; CDR3 DNA: TGCGCCAGCAGCTTGGACGCGGTTGTGAACACTGAAGCTTTCTTT; CDR3 protein: CASSLDAVVNTEAFF
J gene: TRBJ1-2; clone size: NA; V gene: TRBV27; D gene: TRBD1; CDR3 DNA: TGTGCCAGCAGTTGGACAGGGGGCTCCTATGGCTACACCTTC; CDR3 protein: CASSWTGGSYGYTF
J gene: TRBJ1-6; clone size: NA; V gene: TRBV10-2; D gene: NA; CDR3 DNA: TGCGCCAGCAGTTTGCGCCAGGGCAATAATTCACCCCTCCACTTT; CDR3 protein: CASSLRQGNNSPLHF
J gene: TRBJ1-3; clone size: NA; V gene: TRBV19; D gene: NA; CDR3 DNA: TGTGCCAGTAGTGACCAGGGATCTGGAAACACCATATATTTT; CDR3 protein: CASSDQGSGNTIYF
J gene: TRBJ1-1; clone size: NA; V gene: TRBV27; D gene: NA; CDR3 DNA: TGTGCCAGCAGCTGGACGGGAAACACTGAAGCTTTCTTT; CDR3 protein: CASSWTGNTEAFF
J gene: TRBJ2-4; clone size: NA; V gene: TRBV28; D gene: TRBD1; CDR3 DNA: TGTGCCAGCGGCCAGGGGGCTGCCAAAAACATTCAGTACTTC; CDR3 protein: CASGQGAAKNIQYF
J gene: TRBJ2-7; clone size: few; V gene: TRBV7-2; D gene: TRBD2; CDR3 DNA: TGTGCCAGCAGCTTAGGCGGGAGCGGAGAGCAGTACTTC; CDR3 protein: CASSLGGSGEQYF
J gene: TRBJ1-5; clone size: NA; V gene: TRBV5-5; D gene: TRBD1; CDR3 DNA: TGTGCCAGCAGCTTGAGTTGGGCAGGGGGCGGTCAGCCCCAGCATTTT; CDR3 protein: CASSLSWAGGGQPQHF
J gene: TRBJ2-5; clone size: NA; V gene: TRBV5-6; D gene: NA; CDR3 DNA: TGTGCCAGCAGCTCCGGTTGGTCGGAAGAGACCCAGTACTTC; CDR3 protein: CASSSGWSEETQYF
J gene: TRBJ2-3; clone size: few; V gene: TRBV11-1; D gene: TRBD1; CDR3 DNA: TGTGCCAGCAGCTCGACAGGGGTTGGCACAGATACGCAGTATTTT; CDR3 protein: CASSSTGVGTDTQYF
J gene: TRBJ2-7; clone size: NA; V gene: TRBV11-1; D gene: NA; CDR3 DNA: TGTGCCAGCAGCGAACGCAGGGACTCCTACGAGCAGTACTTC; CDR3 protein: CASSERRDSYEQYF
J gene: TRBJ2-1; clone size: NA; V gene: TRBV19; D gene: TRBD1; CDR3 DNA: TGTGCCAGTAGTATAGTCAGGGGGCGGAATGAGCAGTTCTTC; CDR3 protein: CASSIVRGRNEQFF
J gene: TRBJ2-3; clone size: once; V gene: TRBV5-6; D gene: NA; CDR3 DNA: TGTGCCAGCAGCTTGAGGTACGGGGTCCTGGGGTTTGTGGATACGCAGTATTTT; CDR3 protein: CASSLRYGVLGFVDTQYF
J gene: TRBJ2-2; clone size: NA; V gene: TRBV10-2; D gene: TRBD1; CDR3 DNA: TGCGCCAGCAGTGCGGACAGGGTCACCGGGGAGCTGTTTTTT; CDR3 protein: CASSADRVTGELFF
J gene: TRBJ2-1; clone size: NA; V gene: TRBV6-5; D gene: TRBD2; CDR3 DNA: TGTGCCAGCAGTTCTAGCGGGGCCAATACCTACAATGAGCAGTTCTTC; CDR3 protein: CASSSSGANTYNEQFF
J gene: TRBJ2-1; clone size: NA; V gene: TRBV18; D gene: TRBD1; CDR3 DNA: TGTGCCAGCTCACCACAACCAGGGGGTGAGCAGTTCTTC; CDR3 protein: CASSPQPGGEQFF
J gene: TRBJ1-2; clone size: once; V gene: TRBV20-1; D gene: NA; CDR3 DNA: TGCAGTTTAGACACGTCGAGAGGCTACACCTTC; CDR3 protein: CSLDTSRGYTF
J gene: TRBJ1-4; clone size: NA; V gene: TRBV19; D gene: TRBD1; CDR3 DNA: TGTGCCAGTAGCGGCAGGACAGGGGCTGAAAAACTGTTTTTT; CDR3 protein: CASSGRTGAEKLFF
J gene: TRBJ1-1; clone size: NA; V gene: TRBV6-6; D gene: TRBD1; CDR3 DNA: TGTGCCAGCAGGGAATCAGGGGGCCTGACTGAAGCTTTCTTT; CDR3 protein: CASRESGGLTEAFF